A single sample is the source of the 30 T cell receptor beta chains below, sequenced in a study of blood T cell repertoires in COVID-19. Method: immunoSEQ multiplex PCR; TCRdb's copy keeps in-frame clones and lacks some. The sample contains around 300,000 clones, over 80% of which appear only once. The specimen was peripheral blood. All receptors derive from a woman between 35 and 50 years old with acute or convalescent COVID-19.

This chain joins TRBV7-9 and TRBJ1-2, with TRBD1 matching 10 bases. Germline V gene sequence: CDR1 SEHNR, CDR2 FQNEAQ (reference sequence). Germline trimming cut 4 bases from V and 5 bases from J; bases unmatched to any gene: 10. The CDR3 runs to 16 residues. The DNA of the CDR3 is TGTGCCAGCAGCTCCCATCGGACAGGGGGAGGGTATGGCTACACCTTC. This encodes CASSSHRTGGGYGYTF. Based on the CDR3 plus reference TRBV7-9 and TRBJ1-2, the full variable domain is DTGVSQNPRHKITKRGQNVTFRCDPISEHNRLYWYRQTLGQGPEFLTYFQNEAQLEKSRLLSDRFSAERPKGSFSTLEIQRTEQGDSAMYLCASSSHRTGGGYGYTFGSGTRLTVV.

This chain connects TRBV5-5 to TRBJ1-2; 12 nucleotides match TRBD1. The CDR3 is 14 residues long. Germline V CDR1 and CDR2: SGHKS, YYEKEE (reference sequence). V lost 4 bases, J lost 6 bases, and 4 bases stayed unmatched. The CDR3 loop reads CASSRDRGPDGYTF. The DNA of the CDR3 is TGTGCCAGCAGCCGGGACAGGGGGCCGGATGGCTACACCTTC.

The gene calls are TRBV13 and TRBJ2-1; TRBD1 aligns across 8 bases. This CDR3 region has 19 residues. The V segment lost 6 bases and the J segment 0 bases; nucleotides outside the gene matches: 16. CDR1 and CDR2 (germline): PRHDT, FYEKMQ (reference sequence). CDR3 residues: CASSETWGQEPSSYNEQFF. The CDR3 DNA reads TGTGCCAGCAGTGAAACCTGGGGACAGGAACCAAGCTCCTACAATGAGCAGTTCTTC.

This clone was seen only once. This chain connects TRBV7-3 to TRBJ2-1, with TRBD2 matching over 10 bases. V was clipped by 5 bases and J by 6 bases; unmatched bases: 7. Germline V gene data show CDR1 as SGHTA and CDR2 as FQGTGA. The CDR3 length is 15 residues. The CDR3 sequence is CASSPSGGAFNEQFF. The CDR3 coding sequence is TGTGCCAGCAGCCCGAGCGGGGGGGCTTTCAATGAGCAGTTCTTC.

The V gene is TRBV7-8, the J gene TRBJ1-2; D remains ambiguous. Germline assignment: CDR1 SGHVS and CDR2 FQNEAQ. With 1 base removed from V and 4 bases from J, the gap between germline ends came to 7 bases. The CDR3 extends over 13 amino acids. CDR3 region: CASSLGGLYGYTF. In nucleotides, the CDR3 is TGTGCCAGCAGCTTAGGAGGTCTCTATGGCTACACCTTC.

Only one count was recorded for this clone. The J gene is TRBJ1-6, the V gene TRBV3-1 (or the pseudogene TRBV3-2); weak D call: TRBD1 (5 bases). The germline V gene encodes CDR1 LGHDT and CDR2 YNNKEL (reference sequence). The CDR3 is made up of 14 amino acids. V was clipped by 4 bases and J by 8 bases, with 12 bases between them. The CDR3 DNA is TGTGCCAGCAGCCCGCGATTAGGGGATTCACCCCTCCACTTT. Encoded protein: CASSPRLGDSPLHF.

This clone came up once. The rearrangement uses TRBV6-6 and TRBJ2-7; 9 positions match TRBD1. V trimming: 0 bases; J trimming: 7 bases; junction bases outside the gene matches: 10. Germline loops: CDR1 MNHNY, CDR2 SVGAGI (reference sequence). The CDR3 has 16 amino acids. Here the CDR3 reads CASSYSTGQGAGEQYV. The CDR3 nucleotides are TGTGCCAGCAGTTACTCGACGGGACAGGGAGCGGGGGAGCAGTACGTC.

The chain carries TRBV3-1 (or the pseudogene TRBV3-2) and TRBJ1-1; D not resolved. Trimming stripped 1 base from V and 2 bases from J, with 8 bases between. Germline lookup yields CDR1 LGHDT and CDR2 YNNKEL (reference sequence). There are 14 residues in the CDR3. The CDR3 coding sequence is TGTGCCAGCAGCCAAGGCGGAGACAACACTGAAGCTTTCTTT. Its protein is CASSQGGDNTEAFF.

The chain links TRBV27 to TRBJ1-2; TRBD1 matches 7 bases. Trimming took 2 bases from V and 6 from J; bases not matched to a gene: 9. The CDR3 has 15 residues. Germline CDR1 reads MNHEY; CDR2 reads SMNVEV (reference sequence). CDR3: CASSLTGQLPHGYTF. CDR3 in DNA: TGTGCCAGCAGTTTAACGGGACAGCTGCCTCATGGCTACACCTTC.

The CDR3 protein is CASSQVGRGVNTEAFF. CDR3 nucleotide sequence: TGCGCCAGCAGCCAAGTGGGGAGGGGAGTGAACACTGAAGCTTTCTTT. The chain carries TRBV4-1 and TRBJ1-1; possibly TRBD1 for D (5 bases). Germline lookup yields CDR1 MGHRA and CDR2 YSYEKL. Deletions cut 1 base from V and 0 bases from J, with 12 bases between. The CDR3 is made up of 16 amino acids.

V and J are TRBV11-2 and TRBJ1-2; 10 positions agree with TRBD1. Losses at the gene ends were 8 bases for V and 8 bases for J; bases not matched to a gene: 11. Germline values: CDR1 SGHAT, CDR2 FQNNGV. The CDR3 covers 14 residues. The CDR3 nucleotides read TGTGCCAGCGCAAACTCCGGGACAGGGGTAGGCTACACCTTC. This codes for CASANSGTGVGYTF.

The chain uses TRBV5-4 and TRBJ2-3; no firm D call. Per germline, CDR1 SGHNT and CDR2 YYREEE (reference sequence). The CDR3 is made up of 17 amino acids. Deletions cut 0 bases from V and 0 bases from J, with 14 bases between. The CDR3 DNA follows: TGTGCCAGCAGCTTGGCCTCTAGGCAGATAAGCACAGATACGCAGTATTTT. This sequence encodes CASSLASRQISTDTQYF.

The chain joins TRBV12-3 or TRBV12-4 to TRBJ1-1, with a weak D call TRBD1 (6 bases). V gave up 0 bases and J gave up 5 bases, with 7 bases separating them. CDR3 length: 13 amino acids. The CDR3 bases are TGTGCCAGCAGTTTAGCCGGACAGACTGAAGCTTTCTTT. Amino acid sequence: CASSLAGQTEAFF.

The chain carries TRBV7-2 and TRBJ1-2; 7 nucleotides agree with TRBD1. Germline loops: CDR1 SGHTA, CDR2 FQGNSA. This CDR3 comprises 16 residues. J was trimmed by 7 bases and V by 4 bases; bases with no gene match: 15. CDR3 amino acids: CASSSKNRGLASGYTF. In DNA, the CDR3 is TGTGCCAGCAGCTCTAAGAACAGGGGATTAGCGTCTGGCTACACCTTC.

As to this clone: The sample contains more than one DNA sequence encoding this CDR3. This sequence joins TRBV5-1 and TRBJ1-3; D gene unclear. The ends were cut back, 0 bases at V and 0 bases at J, with 7 bases in the middle. This CDR3 is 15 amino acids long. From germline, CDR1 is SGHRS and CDR2 YFSETQ. The CDR3 loop reads CASSLVAGSGNTIYF. As DNA, the CDR3 is TGCGCCAGCAGCTTGGTTGCGGGCTCTGGAAACACCATATATTTT.

This clone was seen a few times. This sequence joins TRBV24-1 and TRBJ1-1; 10 bases are shared with TRBD1. Germline V lookup: CDR1 KGHDR, CDR2 SFDVKD. Germline trimming cut 12 bases from V and 1 base from J; bases unmatched to any gene: 7. The CDR3 runs 14 residues. The CDR3 sequence is CAVRGTGANTEAFF. The CDR3 region has the DNA TGTGCCGTCCGGGGGACAGGGGCGAACACTGAAGCTTTCTTT.

The chain carries TRBV2 and TRBJ1-5; D is perhaps TRBD1 (5 bases). The CDR3 length is 15 residues. The V end lost 3 bases, the J end lost 2 bases, and 11 bases lay between the germline ends. The germline V gene encodes CDR1 SNHLY and CDR2 FYNNEI. The CDR3 DNA is TGTGCCAGCAGTGAGTGGGGGGAAGGCAATCAGCCCCAGCATTTT. Translating it yields CASSEWGEGNQPQHF.

The chain carries TRBV2 and TRBJ1-2; 8 bases fit TRBD1. After removal of 8 bases from V and 4 bases from J, the junction contained 6 bases not matched to a gene. CDR1 and CDR2 (germline): SNHLY, FYNNEI. This CDR3 spans 13 amino acids. In nucleotides, the CDR3 is TGTGCCAGCCGACAGGGGCCGTCCTATGGCTACACCTTC. Its translation is CASRQGPSYGYTF. The entire variable domain, with the rest obtained from reference TRBV2 and TRBJ1-2, is as follows: EPEVTQTPSHQVTQMGQEVILRCVPISNHLYFYWYRQILGQKVEFLVSFYNNEISEKSEIFDDQFSVERPDGSNFTLKIRSTKLEDSAMYFCASRQGPSYGYTFGSGTRLTVV.

The rearrangement uses TRBV12-3 or TRBV12-4 and TRBJ1-1, with TRBD1 matching 7 bases. V shed 5 bases and J 13 bases; nucleotides not matched to a gene: 10. CDR3 length: 12 residues. CDR3 in DNA: TGTGCCAGCAGTCTTGGGACAGTGAAGGGTTTCTTT. Encoded protein: CASSLGTVKGFF.

Turning to this clone: Other DNA sequences in the same sample also yield this CDR3. The chain employs TRBV7-9 and TRBJ1-5, with TRBD1 matching 7 bases. The ends lost 3 bases at V and 2 bases at J; junction bases unmatched: 1. The CDR3 is 14 amino acids. Germline V gene lookup returns CDR1 SEHNR and CDR2 FQNEAQ (reference sequence). The DNA of the CDR3 is TGTGCCAGCAGCTTCGGACAGGGCAATCAGCCCCAGCATTTT. Protein product: CASSFGQGNQPQHF.

The gene calls are TRBV4-1 and TRBJ1-1; D may be TRBD1 (5 bases). Germline CDR1 is MGHRA and CDR2 is YSYEKL. The CDR3 contains 15 residues. Trimming stripped 5 bases from V and 5 bases from J, with 18 bases between. The CDR3 region has the DNA TGCGCCAGCAGCAAAGGGAGGGCAGGGAGAACTGAAGCTTTCTTT. Translating it yields CASSKGRAGRTEAFF.

This clone was observed a single time. The V gene is TRBV19, the J gene TRBJ1-3; D possibly corresponds to TRBD1 (6 bases). The V end lost 3 bases, the J end lost 4 bases, and 19 bases lay between the germline ends. Germline V gene data show CDR1 as LNHDA and CDR2 as SQIVND (reference sequence). The CDR3 is 17 amino acids. The CDR3 loop is CASSMGAAGDYGNTIYF. CDR3 nucleotides: TGTGCCAGTAGTATGGGGGCAGCAGGGGACTACGGAAACACCATATATTTT. Supplemented by reference TRBV19 and TRBJ1-3, the full variable domain reads DGGITQSPKYLFRKEGQNVTLSCEQNLNHDAMYWYRQDPGQGLRLIYYSQIVNDFQKGDIAEGYSVSREKKESFPLTVTSAQKNPTAFYLCASSMGAAGDYGNTIYFGEGSWLTVV.

The chain employs TRBV12-3 or TRBV12-4 and TRBJ2-1; D might be TRBD1 (6 bases). The length of the CDR3 is 11 residues. Trimming removed 5 bases at V and 9 bases at J, with 8 bases between. CDR3 amino acids: CASSQTGEQFF. CDR3 in DNA: TGTGCCAGCAGTCAGACAGGTGAGCAGTTCTTC.

The genes are TRBV19 and TRBJ2-3, with 9 bases that match TRBD1. Germline loops: CDR1 LNHDA, CDR2 SQIVND (reference sequence). CDR3 length: 15 residues. The J segment lost 7 bases and the V segment lost 4 bases, leaving 9 bases of the junction unmatched. In DNA, the CDR3 is TGTGCCAGTAGTACACAGGGGGCTTTCGGGAATACGCAGTATTTT. Translated, it gives CASSTQGAFGNTQYF.

The genes are TRBV28 and TRBJ2-5; D call uncertain. The CDR3 is 15 residues long. Trimming shortened V by 6 bases and J by 0 bases, and 14 bases separated the two germline ends. Germline V gene data show CDR1 as MDHEN and CDR2 as SYDVKM. The CDR3 DNA reads TGTGCCAGCAGCCCTCCGTCCGGGTACCAAGAGACCCAGTACTTC. It encodes CASSPPSGYQETQYF. The variable domain in full, completed from reference TRBV28 and TRBJ2-5, reads DVKVTQSSRYLVKRTGEKVFLECVQDMDHENMFWYRQDPGLGLRLIYFSYDVKMKEKGDIPEGYSVSREKKERFSLILESASTNQTSMYLCASSPPSGYQETQYFGPGTRLLVL.

This rearrangement joins TRBV18 to TRBJ1-1, with a tentative D call TRBD1 (6 bases). The length of the CDR3 is 15 residues. Looked up from germline, CDR1 is KGHSH and CDR2 is LQKENI. V lost 1 base and J 0 bases, leaving 9 bases between the germline ends. CDR3 sequence (DNA): TGTGCCAGCTCACCACAGCAGGGGATGAACACTGAAGCTTTCTTT. Protein product: CASSPQQGMNTEAFF.

The rearrangement links TRBV9 to TRBJ1-1; D is ambiguous. This CDR3 is 13 amino acids long. The V gene's germline CDR1 is SGDLS and CDR2 YYNGEE. V lost 2 bases and J 2 bases, leaving 7 bases between the germline ends. CDR3 sequence reads: CASSVGYNTEAFF. CDR3 coding DNA: TGTGCCAGCAGCGTCGGGTATAACACTGAAGCTTTCTTT.

This clone was recorded only once. The chain links TRBV5-1 to TRBJ1-2; D call uncertain. Germline CDR1 is SGHRS and CDR2 is YFSETQ. V dropped 0 bases and J dropped 4 bases, with 7 bases sitting between them. The CDR3 covers 13 residues. CDR3 sequence: CASSLARPYGYTF. The DNA of the CDR3 is TGCGCCAGCAGCTTGGCCAGGCCCTATGGCTACACCTTC.

V is TRBV30 and J is TRBJ2-3; 12 nucleotides line up with TRBD2. Germline CDR1 GTSNPN, CDR2 SVGIG (reference sequence). The CDR3 is 14 residues long. J was trimmed by 5 bases and V by 3 bases; bases with no gene match: 3. The CDR3 nucleotides are TGTGCCTGGAGACTAGCGGGGGGAAGAGATACGCAGTATTTT. Protein product: CAWRLAGGRDTQYF.

The V call is TRBV5-6, the J call TRBJ2-7; the D gene is possibly TRBD1 (5 bases). Trimming shortened V by 10 bases and J by 3 bases, and 29 bases separated the two germline ends. The germline V gene has CDR1 SGHDT and CDR2 YYEEEE. CDR3 size: 17 residues. The CDR3 is CASGAASWGRVGYEQYV. CDR3 coding DNA: TGTGCCTCTGGGGCCGCATCCTGGGGTAGGGTTGGCTACGAGCAGTACGTC.